This record covers a single T cell receptor (beta chain). This sample is part of a study of shared clonotypes between healthy human individuals. J lost 0 bases, V lost 3 bases, and 2 bases had no gene match. Germline assignment: CDR1 MDHEN and CDR2 SYDVKM. This CDR3 is built from 16 residues. Naive CD8 cells, CD45RO-negative and positively selected for CCR7, excluded terminally differentiated effector memory CD45RA+ cells. Several immunoSEQ 96-well plates shared each subset's DNA, each plate a replicate. Per the authors' pipeline: Filtering of immunoSEQ junctional sequences could not match full-length read filtering. Repertoires were generated with immunoSEQ multiplex PCR, while TCRdb's copy carries only in-frame clones and drops some. V and J calls and clone size come straight from that table; D and trimming were deduced from the DNA. The table shows about 820,000 clones, with 80% to 95% occurring only once.

The chain couples TRBV28 to TRBJ2-7, with 13 bases matching TRBD2. Sequenced material: naive CD8+ T cells sorted from blood. The clonotype was recovered from a man in his thirties or forties in good health. In DNA form, the CDR3 reads TGTGCCAGCAGTTTGACTAGCGGGAGGTCCTCCTACGAGCAGTACTTC. This sequence encodes CASSLTSGRSSYEQYF.